The next 32 T cell receptor beta chains were all read from a single sample in a study of OX40 agonist ivuxolimab in advanced cancers. Some clones are missing from TCRdb's copy, which holds only in-frame ones; the method was immunoSEQ multiplex PCR. The sample includes about 40,000 clones, more than 70% of them seen just once. The sequenced sample was CD4+ or CD8+ T cells sorted from blood, obtained in a trial of the OX40 agonist ivuxolimab. These receptor sequences come from an adult with an advanced solid tumor such as melanoma, head and neck, liver or kidney cancer.

This clone was observed a single time. This chain links TRBV27 with TRBJ1-2; TRBD1 aligns across 8 bases. The V gene's germline CDR1 is MNHEY and CDR2 SMNVEV (reference sequence). This CDR3 has 14 residues. V was clipped by 4 bases and J by 8 bases; unmatched bases: 9. CDR3 DNA sequence: TGTGCCAGCAGTTCACTCCAGGGGGCCGAGGGCTACACCTTC. Amino acid sequence: CASSSLQGAEGYTF.

The rearrangement links TRBV7-2 to TRBJ2-1; 8 nucleotides agree with TRBD1. The CDR3 is made up of 13 amino acids. J gave up 14 bases and V 4 bases, and 10 bases lay outside the gene matches. The germline V gene has CDR1 SGHTA and CDR2 FQGNSA. The CDR3 loop is CASSYDQTTGEFF. The CDR3 DNA is TGTGCCAGCAGCTACGACCAGACGACAGGGGAGTTCTTC.

The rearrangement links TRBV19 to TRBJ2-1; D gene unclear. The CDR3 length is 16 residues. Germline V CDR1 and CDR2: LNHDA, SQIVND (reference sequence). The V end lost 3 bases, the J end lost 0 bases, and 12 bases lay between the germline ends. CDR3 bases: TGTGCCAGTAGTATTACCCATATATCCTCCTACAATGAGCAGTTCTTC. Encoded protein: CASSITHISSYNEQFF.

This chain joins TRBV2 and TRBJ2-7, with D uncertain. Germline V lookup: CDR1 SNHLY, CDR2 FYNNEI. V was pared by 7 bases and J by 3 bases, with 10 bases between. CDR3 length equals 12 residues. The CDR3 bases are TGTGCCAGCACTAACGCAGTCTACGAGCAGTACTTC. Translation gives CASTNAVYEQYF.

J is TRBJ1-2 and V is TRBV30; D call uncertain. The CDR3 runs 14 residues. Germline CDR1 and CDR2: GTSNPN and SVGIG (reference sequence). Trimming took 2 bases from V and 2 from J, leaving 12 bases between them. The CDR3 here is CAWSSAQRNYGYTF. The CDR3 nucleotides are TGTGCCTGGAGTTCCGCACAGAGAAACTATGGCTACACCTTC. The full variable domain, its missing parts supplied by reference TRBV30 and TRBJ1-2, is SQTIHQWPATLVQPVGSPLSLECTVEGTSNPNLYWYRQAAGRGLQLLFYSVGIGQISSEVPQNLSASRPQDRQFILSSKKLLLSDSGFYLCAWSSAQRNYGYTFGSGTRLTVV.

The gene calls are TRBV6-5 and TRBJ2-7; TRBD2 agrees at 11 bases. Germline-derived CDR1 and CDR2 are MNHEY and SVGAGI. The CDR3 is made up of 15 amino acids. V shed 2 bases, J shed 2 bases, and the junction held 2 bases outside the gene matches. This chain's CDR3 is CASSYGSGRAYEQYF. DNA of the CDR3: TGTGCCAGCAGTTACGGTAGCGGGAGGGCCTACGAGCAGTACTTC.

The J gene is TRBJ2-1, the V gene TRBV28, with TRBD2 matching over 15 bases. From germline, CDR1 is MDHEN and CDR2 SYDVKM. The CDR3 totals 17 residues. With 5 bases clipped from V and 4 bases from J, the junction kept 6 bases outside the gene matches. The CDR3 sequence: CASSPGLAGGLYNEQFF. The CDR3 DNA sequence: TGTGCCAGCAGTCCAGGACTAGCGGGAGGGTTGTACAATGAGCAGTTCTTC.

The gene calls are TRBV7-6 and TRBJ1-1; 8 bases fit TRBD1. The CDR3 runs to 13 residues. J was trimmed by 5 bases and V by 6 bases; bases with no gene match: 5. Per germline, CDR1 SGHVS and CDR2 FNYEAQ. CDR3 region: CASSRTGRTEAFF. Here the CDR3 DNA reads TGTGCCAGCAGTCGGACAGGGAGGACTGAAGCTTTCTTT.

CDR3 in amino acids: CASSQRGLSSYEQYF. The CDR3 DNA follows: TGTGCCAGCAGCCAACGGGGTCTAAGCTCCTACGAGCAGTACTTC. The rearrangement uses TRBV14 and TRBJ2-7; D may be TRBD2 (5 bases). Looked up from germline, CDR1 is SGHDN and CDR2 is FVKESK. V was clipped by 2 bases and J by 0 bases, with 11 bases between them. The CDR3 runs to 15 residues. The full variable domain, in which reference TRBV14 and TRBJ2-7 provide the parts outside the CDR3, is EAGVTQFPSHSVIEKGQTVTLRCDPISGHDNLYWYRRVMGKEIKFLLHFVKESKQDESGMPNNRFLAERTGGTYSTLKVQPAELEDSGVYFCASSQRGLSSYEQYFGPGTRLTVT.

This clone occurred once. This chain links TRBV7-9 with TRBJ2-3; D is uncertain. Per germline, CDR1 SEHNR and CDR2 FQNEAQ (reference sequence). The CDR3 is 12 amino acids. V shed 4 bases and J shed 3 bases, with 5 bases lying between them. CDR3 protein: CASSYYTDTQYF. CDR3 in DNA: TGTGCCAGCAGCTATTATACAGATACGCAGTATTTT.

The chain is built from TRBV19 and TRBJ2-7, with D possibly TRBD2 on 6 matching bases. Germline lookup yields CDR1 LNHDA and CDR2 SQIVND (reference sequence). The CDR3 is 13 residues long. With 5 bases removed from V and 4 bases from J, the gap between germline ends came to 12 bases. CDR3 protein: CASSPGGWYEQYF. The CDR3 bases are TGTGCCAGTAGTCCCGGGGGTTGGTACGAGCAGTACTTC.

This clone was found a few times. CDR3 in amino acids: CASSFLAGDEQFF. In nucleotides, the CDR3 is TGTGCCAGCAGTTTCCTAGCGGGAGACGAGCAGTTCTTC. The V and J genes are TRBV28 and TRBJ2-1; the match to TRBD2 covers 10 bases. CDR3 length equals 13 residues. The ends lost 3 bases at V and 10 bases at J; junction bases unmatched: 3. From germline, CDR1 is MDHEN and CDR2 SYDVKM.

The chain recombines TRBV30 with TRBJ2-7, with a weak D call TRBD1 (6 bases). The germline V gene encodes CDR1 GTSNPN and CDR2 SVGIG (reference sequence). This CDR3 has 14 residues. V gave up 0 bases and J gave up 7 bases, with 16 bases separating them. Written as DNA, the CDR3 is TGTGCCTGGAGTGTAGAGACAGGTCTGGGGGAGCAGTACTTC. Translation: CAWSVETGLGEQYF.

The table lists this clone with a count of one. The chain is built from TRBV7-8 and TRBJ2-7; D could derive from TRBD1 or TRBD2 (6 bases each). Looked up from germline, CDR1 is SGHVS and CDR2 is FQNEAQ. V lost 5 bases, J lost 4 bases, and 12 bases lay in between. The length of the CDR3 is 13 residues. The CDR3 sequence: CASSRRGRYEQYF. Written as DNA, the CDR3 is TGTGCCAGCAGCCGGAGGGGGAGGTACGAGCAGTACTTC.

The genes are TRBV29-1 and TRBJ2-5; tentative D call: TRBD1 (6 bases). This CDR3 comprises 14 residues. CDR1 and CDR2 from the germline V gene are SQVTM and ANQGSEA. Between the trimmed V and J ends, which lost 4 bases and 2 bases, there was a span of 14 bases. This CDR3 reads CSVVILGQQETQYF. The CDR3 DNA sequence: TGCAGCGTTGTGATTCTCGGACAGCAAGAGACCCAGTACTTC.

This clone occurred once. V usage is TRBV29-1 and J usage is TRBJ1-1; TRBD1 might be the D (5 bases). The CDR3 spans 13 residues. The V end lost 7 bases, the J end lost 1 base, and 13 bases lay between the germline ends. The germline gives CDR1 SQVTM, CDR2 ANQGSEA. In nucleotides, the CDR3 is TGCAGCGCTGCCGGGACGGCGAACACTGAAGCTTTCTTT. Translation: CSAAGTANTEAFF.

J is TRBJ2-5 and V is TRBV5-4; 9 bases map to TRBD2. Germline V gene data show CDR1 as SGHNT and CDR2 as YYREEE (reference sequence). The CDR3 sequence is 17 residues long. V was clipped by 0 bases and J by 4 bases; unmatched bases: 10. The CDR3 spells CASSLARGLAGTETQYF. The DNA of the CDR3 is TGTGCCAGCAGCTTGGCCCGGGGGCTAGCGGGAACAGAGACCCAGTACTTC.

The chain employs TRBV5-1 and TRBJ2-7, with D maybe TRBD2 (6 bases). Germline V gene sequence: CDR1 SGHRS, CDR2 YFSETQ. The length of the CDR3 is 19 residues. Trimming took off 3 bases at V and 4 bases at J, with 29 bases between the two ends. Here the CDR3 DNA reads TGCGCCAGCAGCTCAACAAAACCCTCGGGACTTCTCAACCGGTACGAGCAGTACTTC. Its protein product is CASSSTKPSGLLNRYEQYF.

This clone occurred once. The gene calls are TRBV6-1 and TRBJ2-7, with D perhaps TRBD1 (6 bases). This CDR3 is built from 14 residues. Germline assignment: CDR1 MNHNS and CDR2 SASEGT. V dropped 2 bases and J dropped 0 bases, with 8 bases sitting between them. The CDR3 bases are TGTGCCAGCAGTGAAAAGGACAGCTCCTACGAGCAGTACTTC. It translates to CASSEKDSSYEQYF.

The chain joins TRBV9 to TRBJ1-1; 10 bases are a match to TRBD1. CDR1 SGDLS and CDR2 YYNGEE come from the germline V gene. J lost 5 bases, V lost 3 bases, and 7 bases had no gene match. This CDR3 region has 15 residues. CDR3 bases: TGTGCCAGCAGCGAGTTGGGACAGGGGTCGACTGAAGCTTTCTTT. The encoded protein is CASSELGQGSTEAFF. Based on the CDR3 plus reference TRBV9 and TRBJ1-1, the full variable domain is DSGVTQTPKHLITATGQRVTLRCSPRSGDLSVYWYQQSLDQGLQFLIQYYNGEERAKGNILERFSAQQFPDLHSELNLSSLELGDSALYFCASSELGQGSTEAFFGQGTRLTVV.

V usage is TRBV6-5 and J usage is TRBJ2-1; 7 nucleotides align to TRBD2. This CDR3 is built from 13 residues. Trimming removed 8 bases from V and 12 bases from J; junction bases left unmatched: 13. Germline V gene lookup returns CDR1 MNHEY and CDR2 SVGAGI. The CDR3 here is CASGFSGTLMQFF. CDR3 nucleotides: TGTGCCAGCGGGTTCAGCGGGACCTTGATGCAGTTCTTC.

The chain carries TRBV4-1 and TRBJ2-7; D unresolved. Germline-derived CDR1 and CDR2 are MGHRA and YSYEKL. Trimming shortened V by 0 bases and J by 7 bases, and 13 bases separated the two germline ends. The CDR3 length is 14 residues. The CDR3 reads CASSQDPSSREQYF. DNA of the CDR3: TGCGCCAGCAGCCAAGATCCCAGCTCTCGGGAGCAGTACTTC.

The chain recombines TRBV7-9 with TRBJ2-2; D not certain. The ends were cut back, 5 bases at V and 4 bases at J, with 17 bases in the middle. Germline V lookup: CDR1 SEHNR, CDR2 FQNEAQ (reference sequence). CDR3 length: 16 residues. This CDR3 reads CASSPPLGGATGELFF. The CDR3 DNA is TGTGCCAGCAGCCCGCCCCTGGGCGGAGCCACCGGGGAGCTGTTTTTT.

The CDR3 sequence is CASSPRLARGVHEQYF. The DNA of the CDR3 is TGTGCCAGCAGCCCCCGACTAGCCCGAGGGGTCCACGAGCAGTACTTC. The rearrangement links TRBV7-8 to TRBJ2-7; 7 bases agree with TRBD2. CDR3 size: 16 residues. From germline, CDR1 is SGHVS and CDR2 FQNEAQ. The ends lost 5 bases at V and 5 bases at J; junction bases unmatched: 15.

V and J are TRBV19 and TRBJ2-5; D ambiguous. The DNA end is a closer match to TRBJ2-7, so the J assignment may be wrong. This CDR3 is built from 13 residues. Germline V gives CDR1 LNHDA, CDR2 SQIVND (reference sequence). The CDR3: CASSMASAYEQYF. The CDR3 nucleotides read TGTGCCAGTAGTATGGCGTCAGCCTACGAGCAGTACTTC.

This chain joins TRBV5-1 and TRBJ2-3; D remains ambiguous. Trimming took off 3 bases at V and 2 bases at J, with 16 bases between the two ends. The germline gives CDR1 SGHRS, CDR2 YFSETQ. The CDR3 length is 16 residues. The CDR3 is CASSSQENYYTDTQYF. The CDR3 nucleotides read TGCGCCAGCAGCTCCCAGGAAAATTATTACACAGATACGCAGTATTTT.

This clone was seen a few times. The J gene is TRBJ2-7, the V gene TRBV7-9; possible D gene TRBD1, 5 bases. The CDR3 runs to 12 residues. The V and J ends lost 6 bases and 5 bases respectively, with 11 bases between them. CDR1 is SEHNR, CDR2 FQNEAQ, per germline (reference sequence). The CDR3, as DNA: TGTGCCAGCAGTCAGGGTTTTCACGAGCAGTACTTC. Amino acid sequence: CASSQGFHEQYF. The full variable domain, with the rest looked up from reference TRBV7-9 and TRBJ2-7, is DTGVSQNPRHKITKRGQNVTFRCDPISEHNRLYWYRQTLGQGPEFLTYFQNEAQLEKSRLLSDRFSAERPKGSFSTLEIQRTEQGDSAMYLCASSQGFHEQYFGPGTRLTVT.

The chain recombines TRBV28 with TRBJ1-2; the match to TRBD1 covers 7 bases. The CDR3 sequence is 15 residues long. Germline V gene data show CDR1 as MDHEN and CDR2 as SYDVKM. Germline trimming cut 3 bases from V and 4 bases from J; bases unmatched to any gene: 8. Written as DNA, the CDR3 is TGTGCCAGCAGTTTGACCGGGACAGCGGGCTATGGCTACACCTTC. Translating it yields CASSLTGTAGYGYTF.

This chain joins TRBV27 and TRBJ2-5, with D perhaps matching TRBD2 (6 bases). V lost 0 bases, J lost 1 base, and 12 bases lay in between. Per the germline V gene, CDR1 is MNHEY and CDR2 is SMNVEV (reference sequence). The CDR3 contains 16 residues. The CDR3: CASSLSVWGLQETQYF. CDR3 coding DNA: TGTGCCAGCAGTTTATCCGTCTGGGGACTCCAAGAGACCCAGTACTTC.

This clone occurred a few times. The V gene is TRBV5-1, the J gene TRBJ2-2; 10 positions match TRBD2. Unmatched junction bases numbered 11, after V lost 2 bases and J lost 7 bases. The germline V gene has CDR1 SGHRS and CDR2 YFSETQ. The CDR3 is 17 residues long. CDR3 amino acids: CASSLTASGGLGGELFF. CDR3 DNA sequence: TGCGCCAGCAGCTTAACGGCTAGCGGGGGCCTGGGCGGGGAGCTGTTTTTT.

In its sample, this clone was seen once. The chain carries TRBV5-8 and TRBJ1-5; D perhaps matches TRBD1 (5 bases). The CDR3 runs to 14 residues. The V gene lost 1 base and the J gene lost 3 bases, with 8 bases spanning the gap. Germline assignment: CDR1 SGHTS and CDR2 YDEGEE. The CDR3 sequence is CASSLRQINQPQHF. The CDR3 DNA follows: TGTGCCAGCAGCTTGAGACAGATCAATCAGCCCCAGCATTTT.

The genes are TRBV5-5 and TRBJ1-2; the D gene is possibly TRBD1 (5 bases). V dropped 0 bases and J dropped 8 bases, with 11 bases sitting between them. CDR3 length: 13 residues. CDR1 and CDR2 (germline): SGHKS, YYEKEE (reference sequence). For the CDR3, the DNA is TGTGCCAGCAGCTTGGTGCCGGGGGAAGGCTACACCTTC. Translation: CASSLVPGEGYTF.